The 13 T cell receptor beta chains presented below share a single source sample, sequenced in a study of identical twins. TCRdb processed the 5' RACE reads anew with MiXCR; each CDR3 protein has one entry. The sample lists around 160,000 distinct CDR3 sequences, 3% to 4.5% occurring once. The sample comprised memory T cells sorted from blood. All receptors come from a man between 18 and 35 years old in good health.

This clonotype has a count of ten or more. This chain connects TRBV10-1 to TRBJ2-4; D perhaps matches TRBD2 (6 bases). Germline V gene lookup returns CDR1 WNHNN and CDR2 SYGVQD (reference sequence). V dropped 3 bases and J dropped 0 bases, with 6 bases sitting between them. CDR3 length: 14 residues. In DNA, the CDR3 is TGCGCCAGCAGTGAAGCGGGAGCCAAAAACATTCAGTACTTC. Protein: CASSEAGAKNIQYF.

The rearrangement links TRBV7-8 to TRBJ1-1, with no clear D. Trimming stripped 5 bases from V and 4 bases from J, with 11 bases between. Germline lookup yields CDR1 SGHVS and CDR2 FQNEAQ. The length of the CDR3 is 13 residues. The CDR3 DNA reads TGTGCCAGCAGCCCCCTTGTGCCCACTGAAGCTTTCTTT. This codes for CASSPLVPTEAFF.

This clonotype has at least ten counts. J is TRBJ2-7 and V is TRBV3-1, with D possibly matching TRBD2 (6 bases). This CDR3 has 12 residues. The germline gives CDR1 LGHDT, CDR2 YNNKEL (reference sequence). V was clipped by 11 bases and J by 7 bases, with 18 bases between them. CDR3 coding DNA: TGTGCCGGATCGGACGGAGCGGGTGAGCAGTACTTC. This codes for CAGSDGAGEQYF.

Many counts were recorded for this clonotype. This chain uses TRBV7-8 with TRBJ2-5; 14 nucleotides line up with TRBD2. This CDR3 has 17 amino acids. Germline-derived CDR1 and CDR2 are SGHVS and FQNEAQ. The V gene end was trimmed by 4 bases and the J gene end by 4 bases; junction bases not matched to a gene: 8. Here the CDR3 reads CASSSWTGTSGRETQYF. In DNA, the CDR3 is TGTGCCAGCAGCTCTTGGACCGGGACTAGCGGGAGAGAGACCCAGTACTTC.

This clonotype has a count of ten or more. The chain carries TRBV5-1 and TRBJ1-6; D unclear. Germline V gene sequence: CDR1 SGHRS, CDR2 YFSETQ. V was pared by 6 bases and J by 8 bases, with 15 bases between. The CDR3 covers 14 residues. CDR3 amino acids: CASTRGTEDSPLHF. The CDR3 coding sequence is TGCGCCAGCACCCGAGGAACTGAAGATTCACCCCTCCACTTT.

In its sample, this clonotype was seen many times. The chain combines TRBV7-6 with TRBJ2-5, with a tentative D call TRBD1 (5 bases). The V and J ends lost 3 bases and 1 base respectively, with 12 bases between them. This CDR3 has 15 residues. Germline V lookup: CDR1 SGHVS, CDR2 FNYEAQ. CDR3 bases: TGTGCCAGCAGCTTGGTAGGGGTTGTCCAAGAGACCCAGTACTTC. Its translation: CASSLVGVVQETQYF.

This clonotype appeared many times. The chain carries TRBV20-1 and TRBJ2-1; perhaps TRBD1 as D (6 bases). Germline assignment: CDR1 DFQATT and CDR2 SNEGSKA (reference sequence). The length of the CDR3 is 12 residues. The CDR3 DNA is TGCAGGGGGGCGAGGTCCTACAATGAGCAGTTCTTC. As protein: CRGARSYNEQFF.

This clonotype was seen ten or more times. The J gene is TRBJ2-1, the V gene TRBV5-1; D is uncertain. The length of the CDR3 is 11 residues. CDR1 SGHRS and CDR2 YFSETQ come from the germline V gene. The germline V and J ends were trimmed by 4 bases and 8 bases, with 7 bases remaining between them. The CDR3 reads CASSMDHEQFF. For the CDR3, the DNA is TGCGCCAGCAGCATGGATCATGAGCAGTTCTTC.

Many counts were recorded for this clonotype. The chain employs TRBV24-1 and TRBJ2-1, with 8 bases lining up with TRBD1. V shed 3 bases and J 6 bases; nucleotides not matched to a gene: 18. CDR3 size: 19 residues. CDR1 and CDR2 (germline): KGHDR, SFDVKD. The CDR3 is CATSDHAPTMTGVINEQFF. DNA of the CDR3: TGTGCCACCAGTGATCATGCCCCCACCATGACAGGGGTCATCAATGAGCAGTTCTTC.

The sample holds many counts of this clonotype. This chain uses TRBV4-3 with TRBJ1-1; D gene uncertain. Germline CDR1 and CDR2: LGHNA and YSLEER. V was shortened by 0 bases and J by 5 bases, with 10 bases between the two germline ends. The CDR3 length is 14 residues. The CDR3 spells CASSQDIIGTEAFF. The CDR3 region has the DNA TGCGCCAGCAGCCAAGACATCATTGGGACTGAAGCTTTCTTT.

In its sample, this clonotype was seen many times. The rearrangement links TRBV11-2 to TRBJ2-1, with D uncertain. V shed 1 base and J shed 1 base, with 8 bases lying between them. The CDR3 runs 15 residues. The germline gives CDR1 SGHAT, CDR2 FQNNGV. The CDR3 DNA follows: TGTGCCAGCAGCTTAGCTGTGAGATCCTACAATGAGCAGTTCTTC. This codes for CASSLAVRSYNEQFF.

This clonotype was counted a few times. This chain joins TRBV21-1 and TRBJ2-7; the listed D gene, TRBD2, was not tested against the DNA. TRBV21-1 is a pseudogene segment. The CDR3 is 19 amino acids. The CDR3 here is CASSKGVRGLAGGPREQYF. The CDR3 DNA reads TGTGCCAGCAGCAAAGGGGTCAGGGGACTAGCGGGAGGGCCTCGGGAGCAGTACTTC.

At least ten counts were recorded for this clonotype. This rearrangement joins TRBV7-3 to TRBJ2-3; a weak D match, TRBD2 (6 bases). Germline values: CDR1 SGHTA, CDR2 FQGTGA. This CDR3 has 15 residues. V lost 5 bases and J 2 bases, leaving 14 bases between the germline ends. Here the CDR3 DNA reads TGTGCCAGCAGCCCCGCCGGGACTCCCACAGATACGCAGTATTTT. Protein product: CASSPAGTPTDTQYF.